This TCR beta chain came from a study of blood T cell repertoires in COVID-19 (dated by TCRdb to the early 2020s). Study-level background: Samples from collaborators originated in the United States, Italy and Spain and spanned both the acute and convalescent phases of COVID-19. The material from the prospective study consisted of cDNA or gDNA derived from T cells, B-cell-depleted T cells, or PBMCs. Deeply sampled blood TCRbeta repertoires from subjects exposed to, actively infected with, or recovered from COVID-19 were included in the dataset. The repertoires were released in a freely available public database meant as a resource for research on the immune response to SARS-CoV-2. The samples were drawn from two sources: the first 160 participants of the ongoing ImmuneRACE study, and 950 to 1,500 subjects contributed by 6 global collaborators. The sample metadata nearly always contained a de-identified subject ID, COVID-19 status, age in years and sex. Where available, HLA class I and class II types were obtained from metadata supplied by the sample provider rather than from assay-based typing.

What the research found in general, with its limitations: Clinical and demographic metadata were provided uncurated, with the amount varying by source and participant.

From the cysteine through the phenylalanine, the CDR3 covers 12 amino acids. Only CDR3 DNA is held: 36 bases, read in frame from base 1. The CDR1 and CDR2 encoded by the germline V gene are SGDLS and YYNGEE. Cut back by 3 bases and 5 bases, the V and J ends lie 8 bases apart. Whole blood was collected in K2EDTA tubes by collaborating institutions according to the institutions' own protocols. For TCRbeta analysis, collaborators shipped samples as frozen whole blood, isolated PBMCs, or DNA extracted from either of those sample types. TCRbeta CDR3 regions were amplified from genomic DNA by means of the immunoSEQ Assay, a bias-controlled multiplex PCR. Concerning the study's data processing: The number of nucleated cells in each sample was estimated from the amplification of reference gene primers within the assay. Sequence reads were collapsed and filtered to measure the absolute abundance of every unique TCRbeta CDR3 rearrangement. For each sample, productive Simpson clonality was calculated as the square root of Simpson's diversity index across productive rearrangements. Held by TCRdb, this immuneACCESS table contains in-frame sequences only and omits some clones. Under half of the omission traces to an unresolved V gene where checked; the cause of the rest is unknown. Clonal size and the V and J genes are those of that table, whereas D and trimming came from the DNA. The sample table contains around 56,000 clones; only one count was recorded for around 92% of them. In total, the top ten clones hold 20% of the sample.

Concerning this clone: Its target antigen remains unknown. Base qualities were left out, and no much larger clone turns up one base away.

The receptor was derived from a human donor in a cohort sampled during active COVID-19. Material for sequencing was peripheral blood. The rearranged segments are TRBV9 and TRBJ2-5; the D region possibly corresponds to TRBD2 (5 bases align). CDR3 sequence: CASSAPSETQYF. The base sequence is TGTGCCAGCAGCGCCCCTAGCGAGACCCAGTACTTC. This CDR3, with the reference TRBV9 and TRBJ2-5 proteins standing in past its ends, gives the full variable domain DSGVTQTPKHLITATGQRVTLRCSPRSGDLSVYWYQQSLDQGLQFLIQYYNGEERAKGNILERFSAQQFPDLHSELNLSSLELGDSALYFCASSAPSETQYFGPGTRLLVL.